Following are 20 T cell receptor beta chains from one sample sequenced in a study of blood T cell repertoires in COVID-19. Data came from immunoSEQ multiplex PCR; TCRdb stores just in-frame clones and leaves some out. The table shows about 220,000 clones, with 80% occurring only once. The material sequenced was peripheral blood. These receptors were collected from a human donor in a cohort sampled during active COVID-19.

The chain employs TRBV7-9 and TRBJ2-1; TRBD2 matches 13 bases. Germline lookup yields CDR1 SEHNR and CDR2 FQNEAQ (reference sequence). This CDR3 has 13 residues. Unmatched junction bases numbered 3, after V lost 1 base and J lost 15 bases. The CDR3 coding sequence is TGTGCCAGCAGCTTAGGGACTAGCGGGAGCCCGTTCTTC. It encodes CASSLGTSGSPFF.

The chain uses TRBV27 and TRBJ1-5, with D possibly being TRBD1 (6 bases). Germline-derived CDR1 and CDR2 are MNHEY and SMNVEV (reference sequence). This CDR3 is built from 14 residues. V was pared by 2 bases and J by 5 bases, with 10 bases between. The CDR3 spells CASSLAGADQPQHF. The CDR3 DNA is TGTGCCAGCAGTTTAGCGGGGGCAGATCAGCCCCAGCATTTT.

The rearrangement joins TRBV6-6 to TRBJ1-1; maybe TRBD1 (5 bases). V dropped 11 bases and J dropped 4 bases, with 17 bases sitting between them. Germline lookup yields CDR1 MNHNY and CDR2 SVGAGI (reference sequence). The CDR3 loop spans 13 amino acids. The DNA of the CDR3 is TGTGCCGTGCAGACTCCCGGGGGCACTGAAGCTTTCTTT. As protein: CAVQTPGGTEAFF.

This clone came up many times. This chain connects TRBV7-6 to TRBJ1-3, with 9 bases fitting TRBD1. The CDR3 totals 16 residues. The V segment lost 5 bases and the J segment 3 bases; nucleotides outside the gene matches: 8. The V gene's germline CDR1 is SGHVS and CDR2 FNYEAQ. DNA for the CDR3: TGTGCCAGCAGCGCCACCGGGACAGGGTTTGGAAACACCATATATTTT. The encoded protein is CASSATGTGFGNTIYF.

The chain recombines TRBV7-2 with TRBJ1-6, with D possibly TRBD1 on 5 matching bases. V lost 5 bases and J lost 14, with 16 bases in between. Looked up from germline, CDR1 is SGHTA and CDR2 is FQGNSA. This CDR3 contains 13 residues. For the CDR3, the DNA is TGTGCCAGCAGCCCAACCCTTACAGGTACCCTCCACTTT. It translates to CASSPTLTGTLHF.

This clone came up a few times. This chain joins TRBV3-1 (or the pseudogene TRBV3-2) and TRBJ1-2; 7 bases line up with TRBD1. V was clipped by 5 bases and J by 8 bases; unmatched bases: 8. CDR3 length: 13 residues. The V gene's germline CDR1 is LGHDT and CDR2 YNNKEL (reference sequence). CDR3 protein: CASSKGTAGGYTF. The DNA for the CDR3 is TGTGCCAGCAGCAAAGGGACAGCTGGGGGCTACACCTTC.

Comment on this clone: At one end, the junction sequence differs from germline, possibly due to a read error. Other DNA sequences in the same sample also yield this CDR3. The chain joins TRBV27 to TRBJ1-3, with D possibly TRBD1 on 5 matching bases. CDR3 length: 14 amino acids. Germline V lookup: CDR1 MNHEY, CDR2 SMNVEV (reference sequence). This CDR3 is CASSSQGSGNTIYF. In DNA, the CDR3 is TGTGCTAGCAGTTCGCAGGGAAGCGGAAACACCATATATTTT.

The chain couples TRBV11-2 to TRBJ2-2; 8 bases agree with TRBD1. The germline V gene has CDR1 SGHAT and CDR2 FQNNGV. The CDR3 consists of 16 residues. Trimming took 1 base from V and 5 from J; bases not matched to a gene: 6. CDR3 DNA: TGTGCCAGCAGCTTAGGGCAGGGGGCGAGAACCGGGGAGCTGTTTTTT. The encoded protein is CASSLGQGARTGELFF.

V is TRBV18 and J is TRBJ1-5; maybe TRBD1 (6 bases). V lost 8 bases and J lost 0, with 11 bases in between. The CDR3 is made up of 14 amino acids. Per the germline V gene, CDR1 is KGHSH and CDR2 is LQKENI. The CDR3 here is CASRGQNSNQPQHF. The CDR3 nucleotides read TGTGCCAGCCGAGGACAGAATAGCAATCAGCCCCAGCATTTT.

V usage is TRBV28 and J usage is TRBJ1-5, with D perhaps TRBD1 (6 bases). CDR3 length equals 14 residues. Looked up from germline, CDR1 is MDHEN and CDR2 is SYDVKM. Trimming removed 7 bases from V and 6 bases from J, with 16 bases in between. In nucleotides, the CDR3 is TGTGCCAGCACCCACGACAGGCTAACTCAGCCCCAGCATTTT. Translation: CASTHDRLTQPQHF.

There are a few counts of this clone. V is TRBV5-1 and J is TRBJ1-4; maybe TRBD1 (6 bases). V was pared by 0 bases and J by 7 bases, with 13 bases between. CDR1 SGHRS and CDR2 YFSETQ come from the germline V gene. The length of the CDR3 is 15 residues. CDR3 sequence: CASSLGTGSIEKLFF. CDR3 in DNA: TGCGCCAGCAGCTTGGGTACAGGGAGTATTGAAAAACTGTTTTTT.

The genes are TRBV7-2 and TRBJ2-7, with 10 bases that match TRBD1. This CDR3 contains 14 residues. Germline CDR1 reads SGHTA; CDR2 reads FQGNSA. The J segment lost 3 bases and the V segment lost 5 bases, leaving 4 bases of the junction unmatched. The CDR3 here is CASSVWDRGYEQYF. The CDR3 DNA reads TGTGCCAGCAGCGTATGGGACAGGGGCTACGAGCAGTACTTC. The variable domain in full, with the rest retrieved from reference TRBV7-2 and TRBJ2-7, is GAGVSQSPSNKVTEKGKDVELRCDPISGHTALYWYRQSLGQGLEFLIYFQGNSAPDKSGLPSDRFSAERTGGSVSTLTIQRTQQEDSAVYLCASSVWDRGYEQYFGPGTRLTVT.

This chain links TRBV19 with TRBJ1-1; possible D gene TRBD1, 6 bases. In germline, CDR1 is LNHDA, CDR2 SQIVND (reference sequence). The CDR3 runs to 13 residues. The V and J ends lost 7 bases and 0 bases respectively, with 9 bases between them. Here the CDR3 DNA reads TGTGCCAGTACTAGGACAGTGAACACTGAAGCTTTCTTT. Residues: CASTRTVNTEAFF.

The V gene is TRBV4-1, the J gene TRBJ2-1; 9 bases map to TRBD2. The CDR3 runs to 19 residues. Germline-derived CDR1 and CDR2 are MGHRA and YSYEKL. Trimming removed 0 bases from V and 5 bases from J; junction bases left unmatched: 14. The CDR3 region is CASSQDWRDSGRTDNEQFF. The CDR3 nucleotides read TGCGCCAGCAGCCAAGATTGGAGGGACAGCGGGAGGACGGACAATGAGCAGTTCTTC.

This chain joins TRBV30 and TRBJ1-2; D is undetermined. Trimming took 7 bases from V and 1 from J, leaving 13 bases between them. Germline-derived CDR1 and CDR2 are GTSNPN and SVGIG (reference sequence). This CDR3 comprises 13 residues. CDR3 sequence reads: CAYYPVDNYGYTF. The CDR3 DNA sequence: TGTGCCTACTACCCGGTTGATAACTATGGCTACACCTTC.

The chain combines TRBV9 with TRBJ1-3; the match to TRBD1 covers 8 bases. The germline gives CDR1 SGDLS, CDR2 YYNGEE. V lost 3 bases, J lost 8 bases, and 10 bases stayed unmatched. This CDR3 contains 15 residues. For the CDR3, the DNA is TGTGCCAGCAGCGCCGCCGCAACAGGGGGTTACACCATATATTTT. Its protein is CASSAAATGGYTIYF.

J is TRBJ1-2 and V is TRBV6-6; D possibly corresponds to TRBD1 (5 bases). The CDR3 sequence is 11 residues long. The V end lost 5 bases, the J end lost 7 bases, and 8 bases lay between the germline ends. The V gene's germline CDR1 is MNHNY and CDR2 SVGAGI (reference sequence). Written as DNA, the CDR3 is TGTGCCAGCAGTCCCAGGGCTGGCTACACCTTC. The encoded protein is CASSPRAGYTF.

This chain links TRBV5-1 with TRBJ2-7; D is unclear. The CDR3 contains 14 residues. The V end was cut by 1 base, the J end by 3 bases, with 11 bases between. CDR1 is SGHRS and CDR2 is YFSETQ in the germline V gene. CDR3 coding DNA: TGCGCCAGCAGCTTGAACCGAAACTACTACGAGCAGTACTTC. It translates to CASSLNRNYYEQYF.

The chain combines TRBV2 with TRBJ2-7; 7 bases agree with TRBD1. CDR3 size: 14 residues. The germline V gene encodes CDR1 SNHLY and CDR2 FYNNEI. The ends lost 6 bases at V and 2 bases at J; junction bases unmatched: 7. CDR3 protein: CASSRQGSTYEQYF. CDR3 in DNA: TGTGCCAGCAGCAGACAGGGATCGACCTACGAGCAGTACTTC.

Here the CDR3 reads CASSPGLAGDGELFF. CDR3 nucleotide sequence: TGCGCCAGCAGCCCGGGACTAGCGGGGGACGGGGAGCTGTTTTTT. This chain links TRBV5-1 with TRBJ2-2, with 14 positions matching TRBD2. The CDR3 consists of 15 residues. V trimming: 4 bases; J trimming: 7 bases; junction bases outside the gene matches: 3. The germline CDR1 and CDR2 sequences are SGHRS and YFSETQ. Filled out from reference TRBV5-1 and TRBJ2-2, the complete variable domain reads KAGVTQTPRYLIKTRGQQVTLSCSPISGHRSVSWYQQTPGQGLQFLFEYFSETQRNKGNFPGRFSGRQFSNSRSEMNVSTLELGDSALYLCASSPGLAGDGELFFGEGSRLTVL.